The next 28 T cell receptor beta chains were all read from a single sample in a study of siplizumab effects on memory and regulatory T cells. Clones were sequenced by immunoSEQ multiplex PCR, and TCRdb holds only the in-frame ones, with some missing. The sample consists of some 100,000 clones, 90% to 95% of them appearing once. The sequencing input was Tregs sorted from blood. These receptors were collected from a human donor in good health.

The CDR3, as DNA: TGCGCCAGCAGCTTGTTCAATGAGCAGTTCTTC. Translated: CASSLFNEQFF. The chain recombines TRBV5-1 with TRBJ2-1; D gene unclear. Trimming left V 1 base short and J 6 bases short, with 2 bases between. The germline V gene has CDR1 SGHRS and CDR2 YFSETQ. The CDR3 is made up of 11 amino acids.

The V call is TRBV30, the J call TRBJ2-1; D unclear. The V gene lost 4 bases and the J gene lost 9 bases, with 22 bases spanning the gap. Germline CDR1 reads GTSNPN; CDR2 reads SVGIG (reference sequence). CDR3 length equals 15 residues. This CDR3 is CAWIRAFASAGEQFF. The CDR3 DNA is TGTGCCTGGATTCGGGCCTTTGCGTCAGCCGGTGAGCAGTTCTTC. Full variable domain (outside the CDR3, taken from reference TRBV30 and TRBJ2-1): SQTIHQWPATLVQPVGSPLSLECTVEGTSNPNLYWYRQAAGRGLQLLFYSVGIGQISSEVPQNLSASRPQDRQFILSSKKLLLSDSGFYLCAWIRAFASAGEQFFGPGTRLTVL.

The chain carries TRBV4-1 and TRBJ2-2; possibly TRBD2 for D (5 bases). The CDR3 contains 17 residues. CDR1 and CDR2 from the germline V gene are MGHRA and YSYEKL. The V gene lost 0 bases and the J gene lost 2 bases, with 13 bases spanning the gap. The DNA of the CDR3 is TGCGCCAGCAGCCAAGAAGGAACTAGGTTAAACACCGGGGAGCTGTTTTTT. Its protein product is CASSQEGTRLNTGELFF.

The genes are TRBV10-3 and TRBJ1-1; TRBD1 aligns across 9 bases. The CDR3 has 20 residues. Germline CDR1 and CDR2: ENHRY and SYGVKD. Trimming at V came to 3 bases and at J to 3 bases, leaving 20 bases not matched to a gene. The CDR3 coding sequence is TGTGCCATCAGTGACGTGCCAATCCCCGGGACAGGGTTGTTTTACACTGAAGCTTTCTTT. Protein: CAISDVPIPGTGLFYTEAFF.

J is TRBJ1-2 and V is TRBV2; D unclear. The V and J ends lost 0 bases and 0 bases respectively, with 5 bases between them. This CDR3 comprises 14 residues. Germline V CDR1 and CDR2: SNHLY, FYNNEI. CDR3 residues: CASSEAGANYGYTF. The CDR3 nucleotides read TGTGCCAGCAGTGAAGCTGGAGCTAACTATGGCTACACCTTC.

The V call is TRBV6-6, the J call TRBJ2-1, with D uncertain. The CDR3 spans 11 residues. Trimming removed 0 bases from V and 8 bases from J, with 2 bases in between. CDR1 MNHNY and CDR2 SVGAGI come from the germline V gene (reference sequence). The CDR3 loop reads CASSYSDEQFF. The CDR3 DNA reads TGTGCCAGCAGTTACTCGGATGAGCAGTTCTTC.

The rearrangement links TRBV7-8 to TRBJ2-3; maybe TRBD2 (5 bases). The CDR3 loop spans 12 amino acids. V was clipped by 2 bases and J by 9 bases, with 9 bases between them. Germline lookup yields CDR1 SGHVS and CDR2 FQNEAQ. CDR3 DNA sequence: TGTGCCAGCAGCTTACCACTAGGGACGCAGTATTTT. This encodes CASSLPLGTQYF.

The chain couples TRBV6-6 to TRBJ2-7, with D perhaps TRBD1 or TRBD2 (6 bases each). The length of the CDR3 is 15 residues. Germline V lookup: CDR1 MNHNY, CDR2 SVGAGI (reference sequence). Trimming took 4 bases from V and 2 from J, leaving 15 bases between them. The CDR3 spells CASSSSGAETYEQYF. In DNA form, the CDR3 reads TGTGCCAGCAGTTCCTCGGGGGCGGAGACCTACGAGCAGTACTTC.

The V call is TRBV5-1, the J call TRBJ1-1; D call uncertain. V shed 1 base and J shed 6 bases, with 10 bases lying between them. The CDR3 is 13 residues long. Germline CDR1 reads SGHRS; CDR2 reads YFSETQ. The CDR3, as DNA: TGCGCCAGCAGCTTGAAGGCCGGGGCTGAAGCTTTCTTT. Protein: CASSLKAGAEAFF.

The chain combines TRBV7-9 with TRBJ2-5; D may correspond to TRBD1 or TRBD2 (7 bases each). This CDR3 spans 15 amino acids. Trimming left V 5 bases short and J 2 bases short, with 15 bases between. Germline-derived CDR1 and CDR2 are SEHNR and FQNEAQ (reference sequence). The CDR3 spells CASSPRGGFQETQYF. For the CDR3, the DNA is TGTGCCAGCAGCCCCAGGGGGGGTTTTCAAGAGACCCAGTACTTC.

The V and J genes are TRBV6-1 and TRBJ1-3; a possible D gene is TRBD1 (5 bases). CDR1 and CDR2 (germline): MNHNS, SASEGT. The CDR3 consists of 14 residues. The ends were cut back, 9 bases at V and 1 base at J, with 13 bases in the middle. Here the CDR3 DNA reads TGTGCCAGTACCCTAAGGGGATCTGGAAACACCATATATTTT. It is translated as CASTLRGSGNTIYF.

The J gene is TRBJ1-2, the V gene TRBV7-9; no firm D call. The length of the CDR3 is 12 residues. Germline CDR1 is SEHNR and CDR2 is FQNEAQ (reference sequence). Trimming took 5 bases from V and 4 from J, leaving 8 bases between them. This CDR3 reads CASSQLAYGYTF. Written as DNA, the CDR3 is TGTGCCAGCAGCCAACTAGCCTATGGCTACACCTTC.

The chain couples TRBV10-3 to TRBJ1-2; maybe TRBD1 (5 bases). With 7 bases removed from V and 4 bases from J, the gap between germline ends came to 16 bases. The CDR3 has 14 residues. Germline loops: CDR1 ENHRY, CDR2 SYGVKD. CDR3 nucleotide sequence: TGTGCCATCAATGGGGGGAAGGGGACCTATGGCTACACCTTC. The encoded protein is CAINGGKGTYGYTF.

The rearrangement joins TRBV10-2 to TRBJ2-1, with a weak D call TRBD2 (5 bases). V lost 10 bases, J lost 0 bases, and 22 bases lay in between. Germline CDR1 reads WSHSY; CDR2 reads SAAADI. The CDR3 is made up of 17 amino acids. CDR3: CATTRRTGRSSYNEQFF. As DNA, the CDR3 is TGCGCCACCACCCGCAGGACGGGGAGAAGCTCCTACAATGAGCAGTTCTTC.

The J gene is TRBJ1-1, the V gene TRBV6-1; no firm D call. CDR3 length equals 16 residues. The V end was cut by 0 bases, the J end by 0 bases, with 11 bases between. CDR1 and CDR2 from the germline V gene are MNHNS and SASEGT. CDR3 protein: CASSEALGYMNTEAFF. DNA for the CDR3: TGTGCCAGCAGTGAAGCGCTGGGATATATGAACACTGAAGCTTTCTTT.

This CDR3 reads CASSGGDGYQPQHF. CDR3 nucleotide sequence: TGTGCCAGCAGTGGCGGGGACGGGTATCAGCCCCAGCATTTT. The J gene is TRBJ1-5, the V gene TRBV25-1; tentative D call: TRBD1 (5 bases). Germline V CDR1 and CDR2: MGHDK, SYGVNS. The CDR3 totals 14 residues. Between the trimmed V and J ends, which lost 4 bases and 5 bases, there was a span of 12 bases. The full variable domain, with the rest looked up from reference TRBV25-1 and TRBJ1-5, is EADIYQTPRYLVIGTGKKITLECSQTMGHDKMYWYQQDPGMELHLIHYSYGVNSTEKGDLSSESTVSRIRTEHFPLTLESARPSHTSQYLCASSGGDGYQPQHFGDGTRLSIL.

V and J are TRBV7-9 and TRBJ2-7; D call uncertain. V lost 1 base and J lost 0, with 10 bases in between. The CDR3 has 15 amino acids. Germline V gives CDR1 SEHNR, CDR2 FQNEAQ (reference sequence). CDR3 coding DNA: TGTGCCAGCAGCTTAGAGGCTCCCTTCTCCTACGAGCAGTACTTC. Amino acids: CASSLEAPFSYEQYF.

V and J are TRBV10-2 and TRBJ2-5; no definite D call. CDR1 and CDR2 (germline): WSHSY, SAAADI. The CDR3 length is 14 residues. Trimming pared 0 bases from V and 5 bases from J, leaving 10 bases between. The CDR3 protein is CASSESLVMETQYF. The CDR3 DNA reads TGCGCCAGCAGTGAGTCGTTAGTAATGGAGACCCAGTACTTC.

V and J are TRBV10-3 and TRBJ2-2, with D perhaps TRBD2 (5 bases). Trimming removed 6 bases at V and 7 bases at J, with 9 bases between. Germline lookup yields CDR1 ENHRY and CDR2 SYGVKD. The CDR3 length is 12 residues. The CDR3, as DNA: TGTGCCATCAGAACTGGAGGCGGGGAGCTGTTTTTT. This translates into CAIRTGGGELFF.

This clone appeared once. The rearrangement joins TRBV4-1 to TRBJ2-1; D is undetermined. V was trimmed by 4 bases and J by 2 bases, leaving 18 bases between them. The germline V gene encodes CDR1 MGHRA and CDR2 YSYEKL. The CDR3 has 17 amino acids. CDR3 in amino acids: CASSRPATGSPYNEQFF. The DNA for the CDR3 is TGCGCCAGCAGCCGCCCCGCTACCGGGTCCCCCTACAATGAGCAGTTCTTC.

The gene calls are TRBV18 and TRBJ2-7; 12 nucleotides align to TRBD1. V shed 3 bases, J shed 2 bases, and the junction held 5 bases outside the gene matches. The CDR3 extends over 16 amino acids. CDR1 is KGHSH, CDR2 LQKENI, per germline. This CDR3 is CASSPGRDRGPYEQYF. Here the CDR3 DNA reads TGTGCCAGCTCACCCGGCCGGGACAGGGGGCCCTACGAGCAGTACTTC.

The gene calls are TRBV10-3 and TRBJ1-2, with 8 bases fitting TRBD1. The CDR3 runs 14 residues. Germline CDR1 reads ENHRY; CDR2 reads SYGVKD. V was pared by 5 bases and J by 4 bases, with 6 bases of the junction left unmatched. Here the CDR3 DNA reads TGTGCCATCAGTTCCGGGACAGGTAGCTATGGCTACACCTTC. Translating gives CAISSGTGSYGYTF.

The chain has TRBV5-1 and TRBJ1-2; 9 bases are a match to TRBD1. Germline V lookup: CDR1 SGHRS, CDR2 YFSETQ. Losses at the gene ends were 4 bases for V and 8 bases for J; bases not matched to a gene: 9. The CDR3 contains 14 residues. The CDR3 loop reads CASSPGTGSGGYTF. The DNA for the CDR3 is TGCGCCAGCAGCCCCGGGACAGGGTCGGGGGGCTACACCTTC.

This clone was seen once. The CDR3, as DNA: TGCGCCAGCAGCCCTTTGGCCAGGGCGAACACCGGGGAGCTGTTTTTT. This gives the protein CASSPLARANTGELFF. The V gene is TRBV5-1, the J gene TRBJ2-2, with TRBD1 as a possible D gene (5 bases). The germline CDR1 and CDR2 sequences are SGHRS and YFSETQ. The V end was cut by 4 bases, the J end by 0 bases, with 13 bases between. This CDR3 is built from 16 residues.

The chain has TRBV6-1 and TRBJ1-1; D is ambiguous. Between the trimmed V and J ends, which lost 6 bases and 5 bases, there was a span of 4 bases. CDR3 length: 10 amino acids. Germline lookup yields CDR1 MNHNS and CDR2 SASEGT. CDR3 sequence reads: CASRVTEAFF. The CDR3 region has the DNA TGTGCCAGCAGGGTAACTGAAGCTTTCTTT.

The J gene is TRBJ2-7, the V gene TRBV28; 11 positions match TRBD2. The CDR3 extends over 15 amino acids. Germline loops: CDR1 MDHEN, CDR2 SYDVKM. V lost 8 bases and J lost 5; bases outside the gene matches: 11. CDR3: CASPPSGRSLDEQYF. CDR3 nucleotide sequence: TGTGCCAGCCCGCCTAGCGGGAGGTCCTTGGACGAGCAGTACTTC.

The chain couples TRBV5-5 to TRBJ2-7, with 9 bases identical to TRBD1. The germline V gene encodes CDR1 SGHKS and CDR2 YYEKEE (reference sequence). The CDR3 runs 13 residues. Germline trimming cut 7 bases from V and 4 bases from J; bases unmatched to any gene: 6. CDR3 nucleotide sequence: TGTGCCAGCCACAGGGGGCACGGTTACGAGCAGTACTTC. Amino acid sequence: CASHRGHGYEQYF.

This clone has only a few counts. CDR3 amino acids: CASSLRRGLYGYTF. The CDR3, as DNA: TGTGCCAGCAGCCTTAGGCGAGGACTCTATGGCTACACCTTC. The J gene is TRBJ1-2, the V gene TRBV7-9; no reliable D call. V was cut by 5 bases and J by 4 bases, with 14 bases left in between. The CDR3 sequence is 14 residues long. Germline values: CDR1 SEHNR, CDR2 FQNEAQ (reference sequence).